The 10 T cell receptor beta chains below were found in one sample sequenced in a study of blood T cell repertoires in COVID-19 (TCRdb year 2020). Library generation was performed with the immunoSEQ multiplex PCR assay. Held by TCRdb, this immuneACCESS table contains in-frame sequences only and omits some clones. Under half of the omission traces to an unresolved V gene where checked; the cause of the rest is unknown. The table for this sample lists some 150,000 clones; around 84% of them were counted only once. Approximately 8.3% of the sample is held by the ten biggest clonotypes. The sequencing input was peripheral blood. The receptors here all came from a woman in her sixties with acute or convalescent COVID-19.

The table lists this clone with a few counts. The rearrangement joins TRBV4-2 to TRBJ2-5; 7 nucleotides match TRBD1. Per the germline V gene, CDR1 is LGHNA and CDR2 is YNFKEQ. CDR3 length equals 15 residues. With 4 bases clipped from V and 4 bases from J, the junction kept 9 bases outside the gene matches. CDR3 DNA: TGTGCCAGCAGCCCCGAGACTACAGGGGTAGAGACCCAGTACTTC. It is translated as CASSPETTGVETQYF.

The chain carries TRBV2 and TRBJ2-2, with a tentative D call TRBD1 (5 bases). CDR3 length: 15 amino acids. Germline CDR1 SNHLY, CDR2 FYNNEI. V lost 10 bases to trimming and J lost 1 base, with 16 bases between them. CDR3 coding DNA: TGTGCCATCAGCACTCAGGGCTTGAACACCGGGGAGCTGTTTTTT. Encoded protein: CAISTQGLNTGELFF.

This clone was recorded a few times. This rearrangement joins TRBV28 to TRBJ2-7; a weak D match, TRBD1 (6 bases). Germline V gene sequence: CDR1 MDHEN, CDR2 SYDVKM. Trimming cost V 7 bases and J 13 bases, with 20 bases left between them. This CDR3 has 12 amino acids. The CDR3 nucleotides are TGTGCCAGCATTTCGGGACACCAGCCTATATACTTC. Amino acid sequence: CASISGHQPIYF.

This sequence joins TRBV18 and TRBJ1-5, with TRBD1 matching over 12 bases. The trim removed 4 bases at V and 3 bases at J, leaving 4 bases unmatched. Germline V gives CDR1 KGHSH, CDR2 LQKENI. The CDR3 consists of 16 residues. In nucleotides, the CDR3 is TGTGCCAGCTCACTGACGGGACAGGGGGCCAATCAGCCCCAGCATTTT. It specifies CASSLTGQGANQPQHF. Full variable domain (rest looked up from reference TRBV18 and TRBJ1-5): NAGVMQNPRHLVRRRGQEARLRCSPMKGHSHVYWYRQLPEEGLKFMVYLQKENIIDESGMPKERFSAEFPKEGPSILRIQQVVRGDSAAYFCASSLTGQGANQPQHFGDGTRLSIL.

The J gene is TRBJ2-7, the V gene TRBV28; perhaps TRBD2 as D (7 bases). With 6 bases removed from V and 4 bases from J, the gap between germline ends came to 16 bases. CDR1 and CDR2 (germline): MDHEN, SYDVKM. CDR3 length: 14 amino acids. CDR3 sequence reads: CASRPTGGRYEQYF. DNA of the CDR3: TGTGCCAGCAGGCCCACGGGGGGCAGGTACGAGCAGTACTTC.

This clone was observed a few times. The J gene is TRBJ2-5, the V gene TRBV5-4, with TRBD2 identical over 8 bases. The V gene end was trimmed by 4 bases and the J gene end by 2 bases; junction bases not matched to a gene: 4. This CDR3 has 14 amino acids. Germline assignment: CDR1 SGHNT and CDR2 YYREEE (reference sequence). Written as DNA, the CDR3 is TGTGCCAGCAGCCCCGGACTAGCTCAAGAGACCCAGTACTTC. It is translated as CASSPGLAQETQYF.

The rearrangement links TRBV6-1 to TRBJ2-7, with 9 nucleotides matching TRBD2. Unmatched junction bases numbered 5, after V lost 0 bases and J lost 2 bases. Germline loops: CDR1 MNHNS, CDR2 SASEGT. The CDR3 spans 16 residues. The CDR3 nucleotides are TGTGCCAGCAGTGAAGCCGGGGTAGCGGGGGCCTACGAGCAGTACTTC. This sequence encodes CASSEAGVAGAYEQYF.

V usage is TRBV7-9 and J usage is TRBJ2-1, with 8 nucleotides matching TRBD2. CDR1 and CDR2 (germline): SEHNR, FQNEAQ (reference sequence). With 0 bases clipped from V and 8 bases from J, the junction kept 12 bases outside the gene matches. This CDR3 is built from 17 residues. As DNA, the CDR3 is TGTGCCAGCAGCTTAGCGCTAACCGGGACTAGGAACGATGAGCAGTTCTTC. Its protein is CASSLALTGTRNDEQFF.

V and J are TRBV4-1 and TRBJ1-1; D remains ambiguous. This CDR3 has 15 residues. Germline CDR1 and CDR2: MGHRA and YSYEKL. The germline V and J ends were trimmed by 1 base and 1 base, with 10 bases remaining between them. CDR3 sequence (DNA): TGCGCCAGCAGCCAAGCCCCGGGTTGGAACACTGAAGCTTTCTTT. Its translation: CASSQAPGWNTEAFF.

V and J are TRBV27 and TRBJ2-1; D is uncertain. The CDR3 runs 14 residues. Per the germline V gene, CDR1 is MNHEY and CDR2 is SMNVEV (reference sequence). The V and J ends lost 1 base and 6 bases respectively, with 10 bases between them. CDR3 coding DNA: TGTGCCAGCAGTTTATATCCAGGCCCCAATGAGCAGTTCTTC. Translating it yields CASSLYPGPNEQFF.